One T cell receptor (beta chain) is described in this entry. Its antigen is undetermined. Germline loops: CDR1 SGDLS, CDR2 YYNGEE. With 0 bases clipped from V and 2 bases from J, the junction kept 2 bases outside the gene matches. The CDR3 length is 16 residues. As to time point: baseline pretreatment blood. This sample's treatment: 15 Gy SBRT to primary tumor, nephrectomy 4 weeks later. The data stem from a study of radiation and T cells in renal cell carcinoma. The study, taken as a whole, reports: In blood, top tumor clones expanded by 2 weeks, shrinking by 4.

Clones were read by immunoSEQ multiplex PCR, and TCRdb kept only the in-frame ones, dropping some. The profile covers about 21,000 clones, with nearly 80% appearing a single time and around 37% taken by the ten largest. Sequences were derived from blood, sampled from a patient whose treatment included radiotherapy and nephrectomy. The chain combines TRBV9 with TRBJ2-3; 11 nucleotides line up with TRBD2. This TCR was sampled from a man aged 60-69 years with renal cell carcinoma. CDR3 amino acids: CASSVGLAGNTDTQYF. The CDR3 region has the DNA TGTGCCAGCAGCGTAGGACTAGCGGGGAACACAGATACGCAGTATTTT.